The 14 T cell receptor beta chains below all came from one sample that was sequenced in a study of Graves' ophthalmopathy and Graves' hyperthyroidism. Amplifying from RNA transcripts, the study obtained TCR beta CDR3 regions. An initial RT-PCR round employing HTBI primers preceded a second-round multiplex PCR. MiXCR, run by TCRdb on the multiplex PCR reads, gives a single entry per CDR3 protein. The sample shows 200,000 to 250,000 distinct CDR3 sequences, under 25% of them seen only once. Sample: peripheral blood. These receptors all stem from a woman aged 45-60 years with Graves' ophthalmopathy.

This clonotype came up many times. V and J are TRBV6-1 and TRBJ2-5; D gene ambiguous. Trimming left V 4 bases short and J 0 bases short, with 6 bases between. CDR1 and CDR2 from the germline V gene are MNHNS and SASEGT. This CDR3 has 13 amino acids. The chain's CDR3 is CASSAQNQETQYF. The CDR3 DNA reads as TGTGCCAGCAGTGCGCAGAACCAAGAGACCCAGTACTTC.

This rearrangement joins TRBV30 to TRBJ1-5; tentative D call: TRBD1 (5 bases). Germline CDR1 GTSNPN, CDR2 SVGIG (reference sequence). The CDR3 extends over 12 amino acids. V was clipped by 7 bases and J by 4 bases, with 11 bases between them. As DNA, the CDR3 is TGTGCCTACGGGGGGGGGAATCAGCCCCAGCATTTT. It codes for CAYGGGNQPQHF.

This clonotype was seen ten or more times. The chain links TRBV12-3 or TRBV12-4 to TRBJ2-7, with D perhaps TRBD1 or TRBD2 (6 bases each). Trimming shortened V by 1 base and J by 4 bases, and 8 bases separated the two germline ends. The CDR3 is 13 residues long. CDR3 coding DNA: TGTGCCAGCAGTTTAGAGGGGGGATACGAGCAGTACTTC. Translated, it gives CASSLEGGYEQYF.

This clonotype was detected ten times or more. This sequence joins TRBV6-1 and TRBJ2-7; 11 bases match TRBD2. The ends lost 8 bases at V and 5 bases at J; junction bases unmatched: 8. Germline V CDR1 and CDR2: MNHNS, SASEGT. CDR3 length: 14 amino acids. The DNA of the CDR3 is TGTGCCAGCCCAGGGACTAGCGGTAACCACGAGCAGTACTTC. This codes for CASPGTSGNHEQYF.

The genes are TRBV24-1 and TRBJ2-5; the D is unclear. Between the trimmed V and J ends, which lost 4 bases and 2 bases, there was a span of 13 bases. CDR1 KGHDR and CDR2 SFDVKD come from the germline V gene. This CDR3 is built from 15 residues. The CDR3 region is CATSDYRSTQETQYF. In DNA form, the CDR3 reads TGTGCCACCAGTGACTATCGGAGTACTCAAGAGACCCAGTACTTC.

This clonotype was seen only a few times. This CDR3 reads CSVEIGGPMGYEQYF. In DNA, the CDR3 is TGCAGCGTTGAAATAGGGGGCCCTATGGGATACGAGCAGTACTTC. This chain links TRBV29-1 with TRBJ2-7; 7 positions agree with TRBD1. The CDR3 extends over 15 amino acids. The V and J ends lost 2 bases and 4 bases, in that order; junction bases with no gene match: 11. The germline V gene has CDR1 SQVTM and CDR2 ANQGSEA.

This clonotype was seen repeatedly, ten times or more. The chain combines TRBV9 with TRBJ2-7; 10 positions match TRBD2. Germline trimming cut 0 bases from V and 2 bases from J; bases unmatched to any gene: 5. The CDR3 runs to 16 residues. From germline, CDR1 is SGDLS and CDR2 YYNGEE. The CDR3 region has the DNA TGTGCCAGCAGCGTAGGGCTAGCGGGAGACCCCTACGAGCAGTACTTC. It specifies CASSVGLAGDPYEQYF.

This clonotype was recorded at least ten times. The chain uses TRBV24-1 and TRBJ2-2; 7 bases are a match to TRBD1. Trimming took 6 bases from V and 6 from J; bases not matched to a gene: 12. This CDR3 is 16 amino acids long. Per the germline V gene, CDR1 is KGHDR and CDR2 is SFDVKD. CDR3 sequence (DNA): TGTGCCACCAGTAGGACAGGTTCTACGTACGCCGGGGAGCTGTTTTTT. Protein product: CATSRTGSTYAGELFF.

This clonotype was counted many times. This rearrangement joins TRBV6-1 to TRBJ1-6, with unresolved D. Deletions cut 1 base from V and 11 bases from J, with 9 bases between. From germline, CDR1 is MNHNS and CDR2 SASEGT. The CDR3 is 13 amino acids. The CDR3 spells CASSEVGGPPLHF. The CDR3 bases are TGTGCCAGCAGTGAAGTGGGAGGTCCACCCCTCCACTTT.

This clonotype was recorded a few times. A read error may produce the germline difference seen at one junction end. The V call is TRBV15, the J call TRBJ1-5; D is perhaps TRBD1 (6 bases). The CDR3 contains 16 residues. CDR1 and CDR2 (germline): LNHNV, YYDKDF (reference sequence). This chain's CDR3 is CATSRDFRGGNQPQHF. The DNA of the CDR3 is TGTGCCACCAGCAGAGATTTTCGGGGGGGCAACCAGCCCCAGCATTTT.

The gene calls are TRBV12-3 or TRBV12-4 and TRBJ1-2; no clear D gene. With 3 bases removed from V and 8 bases from J, the gap between germline ends came to 7 bases. The CDR3 is 11 amino acids. CDR3 amino acids: CASSFDRGYTF. Here the CDR3 DNA reads TGTGCCAGCAGTTTTGATAGAGGCTACACCTTC.

This clonotype was recorded at least ten times. The V gene is TRBV7-3, the J gene TRBJ1-5, with D uncertain. Trimming left V 5 bases short and J 7 bases short, with 15 bases between. CDR1 and CDR2 (germline): SGHTA, FQGTGA. The CDR3 is 14 residues long. The CDR3 loop is CASSPSTRAQPQHF. The CDR3 nucleotides are TGTGCCAGCAGCCCATCGACAAGGGCCCAGCCCCAGCATTTT.

Note on this clonotype: The CDR3 does not close with the conserved phenylalanine or tryptophan, likely indicating a read error. V usage is TRBV6-1 and J usage is TRBJ1-1; no definite D call. V lost 5 bases and J 6 bases, leaving 19 bases between the germline ends. This CDR3 has 15 residues. CDR1 MNHNS and CDR2 SASEGT come from the germline V gene. CDR3 sequence reads: CASSTRTTVYAEAFL. CDR3 DNA: TGTGCCAGCAGTACCCGGACCACGGTTTATGCTGAAGCTTTCTTA.

This clonotype came up many times. The chain employs TRBV9 and TRBJ2-5; the D gene is possibly TRBD1 (6 bases). The CDR3 is 14 amino acids. Trimming removed 4 bases at V and 5 bases at J, with 15 bases between. The germline V gene encodes CDR1 SGDLS and CDR2 YYNGEE. CDR3 region: CASSPRTEVETQYF. CDR3 in DNA: TGTGCCAGCAGCCCCCGGACAGAGGTGGAGACCCAGTACTTC.